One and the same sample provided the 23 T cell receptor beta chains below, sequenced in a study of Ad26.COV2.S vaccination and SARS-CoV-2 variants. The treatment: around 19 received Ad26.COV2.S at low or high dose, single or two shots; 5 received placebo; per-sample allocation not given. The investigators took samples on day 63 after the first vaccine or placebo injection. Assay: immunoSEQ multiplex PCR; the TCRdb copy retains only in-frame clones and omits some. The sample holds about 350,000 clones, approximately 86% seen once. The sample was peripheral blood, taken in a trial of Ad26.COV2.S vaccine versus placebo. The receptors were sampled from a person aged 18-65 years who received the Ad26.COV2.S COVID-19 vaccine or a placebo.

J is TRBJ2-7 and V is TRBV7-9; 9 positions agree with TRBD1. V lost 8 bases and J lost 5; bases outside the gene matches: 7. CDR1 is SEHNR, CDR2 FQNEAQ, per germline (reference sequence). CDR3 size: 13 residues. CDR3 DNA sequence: TGTGCCAGCTTGGGGACAGGGTGGGACGAGCAGTACTTC. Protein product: CASLGTGWDEQYF.

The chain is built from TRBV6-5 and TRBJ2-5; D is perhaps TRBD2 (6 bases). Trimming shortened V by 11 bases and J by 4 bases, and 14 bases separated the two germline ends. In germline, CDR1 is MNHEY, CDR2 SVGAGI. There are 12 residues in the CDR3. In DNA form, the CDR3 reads TGTGCCTGCGGGATGGGGCCAGAGACCCAGTACTTC. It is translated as CACGMGPETQYF.

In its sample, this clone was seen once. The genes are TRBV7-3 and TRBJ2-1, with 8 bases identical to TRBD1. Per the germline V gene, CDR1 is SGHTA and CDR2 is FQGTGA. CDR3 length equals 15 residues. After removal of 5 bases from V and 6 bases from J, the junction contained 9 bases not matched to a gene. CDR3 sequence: CASSRQGSGGNEQFF. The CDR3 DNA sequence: TGTGCCAGCAGCCGACAGGGGTCAGGAGGCAATGAGCAGTTCTTC.

The CDR3 DNA reads TGTGCCAGCAGCTCGCGGACAGGGGGCATGAATTCACCCCTCCACTTT. This sequence encodes CASSSRTGGMNSPLHF. The chain uses TRBV7-8 and TRBJ1-6, with TRBD1 matching over 11 bases. Germline CDR1 SGHVS, CDR2 FQNEAQ. V trimming: 4 bases; J trimming: 7 bases; junction bases outside the gene matches: 6. The CDR3 spans 16 residues.

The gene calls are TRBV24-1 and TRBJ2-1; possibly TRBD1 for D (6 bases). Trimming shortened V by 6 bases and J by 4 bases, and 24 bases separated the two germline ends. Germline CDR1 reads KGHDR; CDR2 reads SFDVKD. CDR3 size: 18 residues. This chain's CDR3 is CATSPGERAFWSYNEQFF. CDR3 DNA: TGTGCCACCAGTCCAGGGGAGAGGGCGTTTTGGTCATACAATGAGCAGTTCTTC.

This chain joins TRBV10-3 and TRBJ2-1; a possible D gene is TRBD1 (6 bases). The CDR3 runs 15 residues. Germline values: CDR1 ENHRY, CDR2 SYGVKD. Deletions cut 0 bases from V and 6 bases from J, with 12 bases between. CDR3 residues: CAISESRDIPNEQFF. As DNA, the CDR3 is TGTGCCATCAGTGAGTCGAGGGACATCCCCAATGAGCAGTTCTTC.

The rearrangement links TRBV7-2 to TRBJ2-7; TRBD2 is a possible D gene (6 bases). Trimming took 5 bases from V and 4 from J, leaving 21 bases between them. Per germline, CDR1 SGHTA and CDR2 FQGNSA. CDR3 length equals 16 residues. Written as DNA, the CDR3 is TGTGCCAGCAGCCTAAGCGGTGGAGGGCCTAGGTACGAGCAGTACTTC. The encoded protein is CASSLSGGGPRYEQYF.

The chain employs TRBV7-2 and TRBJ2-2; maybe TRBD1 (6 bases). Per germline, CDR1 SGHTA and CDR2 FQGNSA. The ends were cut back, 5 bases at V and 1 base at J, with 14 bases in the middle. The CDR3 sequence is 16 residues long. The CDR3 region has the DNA TGTGCCAGCAGCCAAAACAGGGCAGAGAACACCGGGGAGCTGTTTTTT. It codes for CASSQNRAENTGELFF.

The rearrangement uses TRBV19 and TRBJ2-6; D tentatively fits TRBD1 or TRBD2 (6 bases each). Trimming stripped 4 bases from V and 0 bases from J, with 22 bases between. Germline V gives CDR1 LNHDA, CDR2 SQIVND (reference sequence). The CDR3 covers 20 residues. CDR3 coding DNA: TGTGCCAGTAGTAGGATGGGGGGCTCCGCCTTGAGCTCTGGGGCCAACGTCCTGACTTTC. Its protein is CASSRMGGSALSSGANVLTF.

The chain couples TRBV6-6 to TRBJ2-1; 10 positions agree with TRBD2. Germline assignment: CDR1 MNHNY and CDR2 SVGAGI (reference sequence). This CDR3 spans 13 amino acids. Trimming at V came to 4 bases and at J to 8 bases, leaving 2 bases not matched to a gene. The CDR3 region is CASSSGTSDEQFF. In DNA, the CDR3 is TGTGCCAGCAGTTCCGGGACTAGCGATGAGCAGTTCTTC.

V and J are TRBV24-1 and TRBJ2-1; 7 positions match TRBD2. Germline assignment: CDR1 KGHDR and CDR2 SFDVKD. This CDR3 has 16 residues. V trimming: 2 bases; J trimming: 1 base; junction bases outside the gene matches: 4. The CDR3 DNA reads TGTGCCACCAGTGATTCACCTAGCGGATCCTACAATGAGCAGTTCTTC. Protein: CATSDSPSGSYNEQFF.

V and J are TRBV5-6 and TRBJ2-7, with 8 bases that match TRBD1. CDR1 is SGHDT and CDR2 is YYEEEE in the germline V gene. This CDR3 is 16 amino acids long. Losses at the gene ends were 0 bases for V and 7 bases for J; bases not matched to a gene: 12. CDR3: CASSLGQGILSREQYF. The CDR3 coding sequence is TGTGCCAGCAGCTTGGGACAGGGGATCCTCTCGCGAGAGCAGTACTTC.

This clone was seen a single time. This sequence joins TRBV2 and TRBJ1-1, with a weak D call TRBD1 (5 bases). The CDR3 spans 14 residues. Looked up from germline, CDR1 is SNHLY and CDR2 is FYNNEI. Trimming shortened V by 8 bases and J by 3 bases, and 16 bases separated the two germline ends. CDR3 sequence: CASSPRGSYTEAFF. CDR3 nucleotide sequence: TGTGCCAGCTCCCCTCGGGGGAGCTACACTGAAGCTTTCTTT.

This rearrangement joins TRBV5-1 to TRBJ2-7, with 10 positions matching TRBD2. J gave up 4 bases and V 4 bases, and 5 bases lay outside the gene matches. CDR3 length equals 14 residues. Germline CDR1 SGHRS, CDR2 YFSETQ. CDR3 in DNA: TGCGCCAGCAGCCTAAGCGGGGGGGCTTACGAGCAGTACTTC. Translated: CASSLSGGAYEQYF.

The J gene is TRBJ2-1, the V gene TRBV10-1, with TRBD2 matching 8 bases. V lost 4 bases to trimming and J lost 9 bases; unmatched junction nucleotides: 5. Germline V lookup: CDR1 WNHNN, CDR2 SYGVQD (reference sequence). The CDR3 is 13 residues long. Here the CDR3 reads CASSADRGGEQFF. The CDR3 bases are TGCGCCAGCAGTGCCGATCGGGGGGGTGAGCAGTTCTTC.

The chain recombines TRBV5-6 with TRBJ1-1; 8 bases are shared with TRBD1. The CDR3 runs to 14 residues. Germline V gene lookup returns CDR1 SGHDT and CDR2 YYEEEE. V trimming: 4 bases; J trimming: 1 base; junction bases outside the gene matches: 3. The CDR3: CASSPGTGNTEAFF. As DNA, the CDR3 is TGTGCCAGCAGCCCGGGGACAGGGAACACTGAAGCTTTCTTT.

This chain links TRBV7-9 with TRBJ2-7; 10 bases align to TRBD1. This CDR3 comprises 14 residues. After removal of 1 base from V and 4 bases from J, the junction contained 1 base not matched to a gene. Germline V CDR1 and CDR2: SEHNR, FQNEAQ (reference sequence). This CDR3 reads CASSLGDRGYEQYF. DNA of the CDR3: TGTGCCAGCAGCTTAGGGGACAGGGGTTACGAGCAGTACTTC. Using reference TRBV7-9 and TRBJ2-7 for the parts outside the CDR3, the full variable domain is DTGVSQNPRHKITKRGQNVTFRCDPISEHNRLYWYRQTLGQGPEFLTYFQNEAQLEKSRLLSDRFSAERPKGSFSTLEIQRTEQGDSAMYLCASSLGDRGYEQYFGPGTRLTVT.

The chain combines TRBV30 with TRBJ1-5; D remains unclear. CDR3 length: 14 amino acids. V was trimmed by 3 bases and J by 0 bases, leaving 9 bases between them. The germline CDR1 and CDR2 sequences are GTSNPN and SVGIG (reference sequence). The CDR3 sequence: CAWRGVNSNQPQHF. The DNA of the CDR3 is TGTGCCTGGAGAGGAGTAAATAGCAATCAGCCCCAGCATTTT. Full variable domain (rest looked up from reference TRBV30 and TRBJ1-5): SQTIHQWPATLVQPVGSPLSLECTVEGTSNPNLYWYRQAAGRGLQLLFYSVGIGQISSEVPQNLSASRPQDRQFILSSKKLLLSDSGFYLCAWRGVNSNQPQHFGDGTRLSIL.

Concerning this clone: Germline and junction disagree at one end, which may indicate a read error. This CDR3 is CASRPDHKQGFTHF. The CDR3 DNA is TGCGCCAGCAGACCCGATCATAAGCAGGGTTTTACGCACTTC. The chain combines TRBV10-2 with TRBJ2-4, with a possible D match to TRBD1 (5 bases). This CDR3 region has 14 residues. Germline-derived CDR1 and CDR2 are WSHSY and SAAADI.

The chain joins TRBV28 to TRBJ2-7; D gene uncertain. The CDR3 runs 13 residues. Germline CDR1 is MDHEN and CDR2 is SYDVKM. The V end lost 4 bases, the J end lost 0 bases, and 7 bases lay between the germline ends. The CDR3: CASSSGPSYEQYF. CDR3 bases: TGTGCCAGCAGTTCTGGACCCTCCTACGAGCAGTACTTC.

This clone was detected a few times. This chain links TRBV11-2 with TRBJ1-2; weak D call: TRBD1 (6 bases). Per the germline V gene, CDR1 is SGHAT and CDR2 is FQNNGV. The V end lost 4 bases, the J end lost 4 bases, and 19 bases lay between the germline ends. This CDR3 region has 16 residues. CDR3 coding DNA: TGTGCCAGCAGCTCTCTTCTTGGGGGCGCCGGCTATGGCTACACCTTC. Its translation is CASSSLLGGAGYGYTF.

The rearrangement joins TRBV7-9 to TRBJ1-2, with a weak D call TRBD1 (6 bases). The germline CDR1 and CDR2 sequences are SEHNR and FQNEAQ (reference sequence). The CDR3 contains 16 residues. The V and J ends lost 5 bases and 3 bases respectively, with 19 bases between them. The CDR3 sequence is CASSPGHPYPDYGYTF. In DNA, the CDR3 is TGTGCCAGCAGCCCGGGACACCCATACCCAGACTATGGCTACACCTTC.

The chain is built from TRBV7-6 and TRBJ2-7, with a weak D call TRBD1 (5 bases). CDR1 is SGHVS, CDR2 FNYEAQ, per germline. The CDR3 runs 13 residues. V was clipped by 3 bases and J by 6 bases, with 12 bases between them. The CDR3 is CASSLGPRREQYF. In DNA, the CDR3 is TGTGCCAGCAGCTTGGGGCCCCGTCGCGAGCAGTACTTC.